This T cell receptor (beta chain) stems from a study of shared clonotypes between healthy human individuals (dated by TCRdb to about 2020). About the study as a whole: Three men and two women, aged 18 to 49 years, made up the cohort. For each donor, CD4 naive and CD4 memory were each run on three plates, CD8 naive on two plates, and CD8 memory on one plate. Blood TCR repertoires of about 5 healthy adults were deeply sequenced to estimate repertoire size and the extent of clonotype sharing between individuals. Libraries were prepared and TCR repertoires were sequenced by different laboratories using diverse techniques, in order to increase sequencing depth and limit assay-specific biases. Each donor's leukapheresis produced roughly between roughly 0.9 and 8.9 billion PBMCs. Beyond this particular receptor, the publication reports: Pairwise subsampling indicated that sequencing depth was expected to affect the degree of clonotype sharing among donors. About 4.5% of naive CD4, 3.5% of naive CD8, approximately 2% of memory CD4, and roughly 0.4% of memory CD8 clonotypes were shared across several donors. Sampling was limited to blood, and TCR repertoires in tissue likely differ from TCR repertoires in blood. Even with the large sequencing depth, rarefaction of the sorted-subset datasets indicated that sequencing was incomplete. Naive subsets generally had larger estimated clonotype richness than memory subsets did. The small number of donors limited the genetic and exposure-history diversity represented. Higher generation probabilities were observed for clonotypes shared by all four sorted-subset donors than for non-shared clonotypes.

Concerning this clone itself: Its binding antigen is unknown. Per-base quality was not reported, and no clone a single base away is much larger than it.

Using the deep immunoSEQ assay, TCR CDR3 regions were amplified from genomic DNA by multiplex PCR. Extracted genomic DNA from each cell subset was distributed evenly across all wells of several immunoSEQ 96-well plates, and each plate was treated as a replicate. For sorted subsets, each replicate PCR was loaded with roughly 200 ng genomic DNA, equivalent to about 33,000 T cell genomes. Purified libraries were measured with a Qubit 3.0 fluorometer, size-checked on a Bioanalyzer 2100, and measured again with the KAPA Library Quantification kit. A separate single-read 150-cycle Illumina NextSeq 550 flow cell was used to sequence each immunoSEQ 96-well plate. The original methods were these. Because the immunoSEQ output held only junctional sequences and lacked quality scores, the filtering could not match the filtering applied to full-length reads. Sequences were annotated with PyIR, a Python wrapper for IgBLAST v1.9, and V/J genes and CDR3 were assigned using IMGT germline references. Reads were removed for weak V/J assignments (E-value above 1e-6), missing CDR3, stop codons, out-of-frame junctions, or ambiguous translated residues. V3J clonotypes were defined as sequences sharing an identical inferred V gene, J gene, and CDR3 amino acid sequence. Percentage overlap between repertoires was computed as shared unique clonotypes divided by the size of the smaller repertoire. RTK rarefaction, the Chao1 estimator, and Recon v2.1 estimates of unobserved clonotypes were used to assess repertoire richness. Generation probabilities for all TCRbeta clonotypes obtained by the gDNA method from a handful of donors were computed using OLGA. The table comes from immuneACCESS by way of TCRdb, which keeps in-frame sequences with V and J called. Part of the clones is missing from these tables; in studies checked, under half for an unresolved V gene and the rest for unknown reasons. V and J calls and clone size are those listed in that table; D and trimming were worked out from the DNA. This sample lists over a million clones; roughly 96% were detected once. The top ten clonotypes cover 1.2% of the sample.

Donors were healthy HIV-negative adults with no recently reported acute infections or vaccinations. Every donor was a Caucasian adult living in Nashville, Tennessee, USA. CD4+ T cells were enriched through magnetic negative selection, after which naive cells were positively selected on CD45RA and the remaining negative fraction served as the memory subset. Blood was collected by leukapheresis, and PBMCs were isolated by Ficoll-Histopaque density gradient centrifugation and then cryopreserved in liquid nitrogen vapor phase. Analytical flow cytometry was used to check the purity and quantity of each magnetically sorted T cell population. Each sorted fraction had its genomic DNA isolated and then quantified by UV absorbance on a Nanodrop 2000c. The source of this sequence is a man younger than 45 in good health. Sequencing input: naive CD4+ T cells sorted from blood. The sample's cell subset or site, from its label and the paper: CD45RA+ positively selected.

The base sequence is TGTGCCAGCAGCTCGCTAAAGCGGGAGAGTTCCTACGAGCAGTACTTC. It is translated as CASSSLKRESSYEQYF. This sequence uses TRBV11-2 and TRBJ2-7; TRBD2 agrees with 8 junctional bases. The germline V gene yields SGHAT for CDR1 and FQNNGV for CDR2. Trimming leaves V shorter by 4 bases and J shorter by 1 base, with the junction holding 9 bases beyond the gene matches. Reading from cysteine to phenylalanine, the CDR3 counts 16 amino acids. Left in the record is the CDR3 DNA by itself, 48 bases read in frame from the first base.